This T cell receptor beta chain was identified in a study of CD8+ T cells in alopecia areata. TCR sequencing used cDNA made by reverse transcription of extracted RNA. The assay was immunoSEQ multiplex PCR, and TCRdb's table has in-frame clones only and misses some. This table holds about 110,000 clones, approximately 63% found once. Turning to this clone: The same CDR3 arises from other DNA sequences in this sample as well.

Germline V lookup: CDR1 SEHNR, CDR2 FQNEAQ (reference sequence). V lost 1 base, J lost 6 bases, and 7 bases lay in between. The CDR3 extends over 14 amino acids. The sequencing sample was made of CD8+ T cells sorted from blood. The source is a human donor in good health. The V and J genes are TRBV7-9 and TRBJ1-6, with D possibly TRBD1 on 5 matching bases. In DNA, the CDR3 is TGTGCCAGCAGCTTAGGACAGAGTAATTCACCCCTCCACTTT. Translating it yields CASSLGQSNSPLHF.